Described below is a single T cell receptor beta chain sequence and its context. The target antigen is unknown. Sequencing of TCR beta was carried out in blood CD8+ and CD4+ T cells. In contrast to the negatively isolated CD8+ and CD4+ T cells, TEMRA cells were FACS-enriched. The data belong to a study of CD8 T cells in Susac syndrome. Points from the study as a whole: In its TCR sequencing and HLA analysis, the study acknowledged that the number of individuals was relatively small.

CDR1 and CDR2 from the germline V gene are SGHRS and YFSETQ. There are 13 residues in the CDR3. Deletions cut 0 bases from V and 6 bases from J, with 7 bases between. Random hexamers were used to reverse transcribe 0.5 to 1 ug of RNA. An immunoSEQ multiplex PCR generated amplified TCR beta CDR3 products spanning 54 Vbeta and 13 Jbeta. TCRdb passed the immunoSEQ multiplex PCR reads through MiXCR, listing each CDR3 protein once. The sample lists 180,000 or so distinct CDR3 sequences, 85% to 95% occurring once. Sequencing was carried out using CD4+ T cells from PBMCs. The chain combines TRBV5-1 with TRBJ2-1; the D gene is possibly TRBD2 (5 bases). This TCR derives from a human donor in good health. The CDR3 is CASSLAEVNEQFF. Written as DNA, the CDR3 is TGCGCCAGCAGCTTGGCGGAGGTCAATGAGCAGTTCTTC.